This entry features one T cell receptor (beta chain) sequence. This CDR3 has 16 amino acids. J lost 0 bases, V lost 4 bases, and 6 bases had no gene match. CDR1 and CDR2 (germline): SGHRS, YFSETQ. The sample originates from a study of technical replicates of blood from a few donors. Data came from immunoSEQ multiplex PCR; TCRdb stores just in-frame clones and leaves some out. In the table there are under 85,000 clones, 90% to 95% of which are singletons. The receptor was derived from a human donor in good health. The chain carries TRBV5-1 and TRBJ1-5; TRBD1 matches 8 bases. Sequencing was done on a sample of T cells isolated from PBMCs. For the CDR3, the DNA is TGCGCCAGCAGCGTAGAGGGACAGGTTAGCAATCAGCCCCAGCATTTT. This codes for CASSVEGQVSNQPQHF.